One and the same sample provided the 5 T cell receptor beta chains below, sequenced in a study of cytomegalovirus exposure and HLA in healthy donors. The PCR contained 60 Vbeta and 13 Jbeta primers. Measured with immunoSEQ multiplex PCR; TCRdb has only the in-frame clones, and not every one. The profile shows over 65,000 clones, about four fifths of them singletons. Sequencing used PBMCs. All receptors derive from a woman in her forties in good health and CMV-seropositive.

Worth noting for this clone: Other DNA sequences in this sample translate to the same CDR3. J is TRBJ2-7 and V is TRBV19; TRBD2 is a possible D gene (5 bases). This CDR3 contains 12 residues. Germline values: CDR1 LNHDA, CDR2 SQIVND (reference sequence). The V and J ends lost 3 bases and 6 bases respectively, with 9 bases between them. This CDR3 reads CASSIPAGEQYF. The CDR3 DNA follows: TGTGCCAGTAGTATTCCTGCGGGCGAGCAGTACTTC. Full variable domain (remainder filled in from reference TRBV19 and TRBJ2-7): DGGITQSPKYLFRKEGQNVTLSCEQNLNHDAMYWYRQDPGQGLRLIYYSQIVNDFQKGDIAEGYSVSREKKESFPLTVTSAQKNPTAFYLCASSIPAGEQYFGPGTRLTVT.

This chain connects TRBV7-9 to TRBJ1-1, with 7 bases that match TRBD1. The V gene's germline CDR1 is SEHNR and CDR2 FQNEAQ (reference sequence). The CDR3 covers 14 residues. The trim removed 3 bases at V and 4 bases at J, leaving 5 bases unmatched. CDR3 sequence: CASSFRQGGTEAFF. The CDR3 region has the DNA TGTGCCAGCAGCTTCAGACAGGGAGGCACTGAAGCTTTCTTT.

V usage is TRBV29-1 and J usage is TRBJ2-5; a weak D match, TRBD2 (6 bases). Germline-derived CDR1 and CDR2 are SQVTM and ANQGSEA. Trimming removed 4 bases at V and 3 bases at J, with 6 bases between. CDR3 length: 11 residues. The CDR3 reads CSVAGEETQYF. The CDR3 coding sequence is TGCAGCGTTGCGGGAGAAGAGACCCAGTACTTC.

This chain links TRBV11-2 with TRBJ1-3, with no clear D. Germline CDR1 is SGHAT and CDR2 is FQNNGV. With 4 bases removed from V and 2 bases from J, the gap between germline ends came to 6 bases. The CDR3 has 13 amino acids. The CDR3 coding sequence is TGTGCCAGCAGCTCCTCTCCTGGAAACACCATATATTTT. Translating gives CASSSSPGNTIYF.

The CDR3 spells CASSYRVQDGYTF. The CDR3 DNA reads as TGTGCCAGCAGCTACAGGGTTCAGGATGGCTACACCTTC. The chain has TRBV11-2 and TRBJ1-2, with D tentatively TRBD1 (6 bases). The V gene lost 4 bases and the J gene lost 6 bases, with 12 bases spanning the gap. The CDR3 is 13 amino acids. Per germline, CDR1 SGHAT and CDR2 FQNNGV.